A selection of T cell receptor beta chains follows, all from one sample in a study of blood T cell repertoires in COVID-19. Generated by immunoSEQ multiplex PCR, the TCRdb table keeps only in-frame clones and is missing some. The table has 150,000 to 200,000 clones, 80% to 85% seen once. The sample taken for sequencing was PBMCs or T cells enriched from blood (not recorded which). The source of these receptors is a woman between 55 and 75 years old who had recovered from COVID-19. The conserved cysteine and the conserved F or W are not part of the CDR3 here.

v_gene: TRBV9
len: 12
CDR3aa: ASSAAGGGNTIY

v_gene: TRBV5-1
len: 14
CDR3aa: ASSQRLAGGNNEQF

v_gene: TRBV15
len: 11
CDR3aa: ATSRGGADTQY

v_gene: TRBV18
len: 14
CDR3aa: ASSLSTGTAGNTIY

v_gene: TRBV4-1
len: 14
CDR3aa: ASSPAAGTTNEKLF

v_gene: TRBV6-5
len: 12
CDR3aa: ASRPPQGSYGYT

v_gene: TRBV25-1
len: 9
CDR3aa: ASTLADTQY

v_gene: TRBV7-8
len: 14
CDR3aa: ASSLEEPDRENEQF

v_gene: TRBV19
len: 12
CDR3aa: ASSIGTGEEKLF

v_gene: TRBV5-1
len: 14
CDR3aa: ASSYGLAGGPDEQF

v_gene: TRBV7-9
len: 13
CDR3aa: ASSLAPGLNTEAF

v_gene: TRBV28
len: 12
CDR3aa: ASRWTGLNQPQH

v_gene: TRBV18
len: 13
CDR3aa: ASSDGQGSNQPQH

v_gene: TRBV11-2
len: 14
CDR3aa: ASSLGASSSSYEQY

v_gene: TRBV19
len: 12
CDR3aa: ASRGTGDNSPLH

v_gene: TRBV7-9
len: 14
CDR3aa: ASRPRQGTSGNTIY

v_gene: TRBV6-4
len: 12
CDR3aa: ASGGGTSYNEQF

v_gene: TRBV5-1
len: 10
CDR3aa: ASSGEQGRLF

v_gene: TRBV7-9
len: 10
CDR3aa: ASSSLTDTQY

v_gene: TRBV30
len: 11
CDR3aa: AWRRTANTEAF

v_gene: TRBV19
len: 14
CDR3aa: ASSSQAGPSTDTQY

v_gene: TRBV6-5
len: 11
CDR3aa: ASIEGPYAGEF

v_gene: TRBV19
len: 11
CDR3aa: ASTPGENQPQH

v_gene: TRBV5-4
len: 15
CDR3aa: ASRPGLAGSTGSEQF

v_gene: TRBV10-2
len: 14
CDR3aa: ASSEHRGPDNQPQH

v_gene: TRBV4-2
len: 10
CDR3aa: ASSRVNTEAF

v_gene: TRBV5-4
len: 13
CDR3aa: ASSLPGTEYNEQF

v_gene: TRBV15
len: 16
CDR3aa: ATSPRRGREAAREKLF

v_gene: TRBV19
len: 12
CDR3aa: ASSIVAGGETQY

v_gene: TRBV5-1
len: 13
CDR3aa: ASSLGDSRNTEAF

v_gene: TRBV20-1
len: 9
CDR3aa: SASTDHGYT

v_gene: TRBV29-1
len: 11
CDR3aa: SVIRAGEETQY

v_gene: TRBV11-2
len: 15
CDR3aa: ASSLDAGRLAKNIQY

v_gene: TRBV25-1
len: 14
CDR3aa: ASSELASAPTGELF

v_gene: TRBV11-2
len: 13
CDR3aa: ASSLDMTGRGGYT

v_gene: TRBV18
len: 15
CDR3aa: ASSPPKFSGGYNEQF

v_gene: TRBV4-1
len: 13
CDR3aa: ASSQDRRGNTEAF